This entry is about one TCR beta chain. This sample was included in a study of OX40 agonist ivuxolimab in advanced cancers. This CDR3 has 16 amino acids. Per germline, CDR1 SGHTA and CDR2 FQGTGA. The V and J ends lost 0 bases and 0 bases respectively, with 6 bases between them. TCRdb's table, derived via immunoSEQ multiplex PCR, lists solely in-frame clones and lacks some. This table holds tens of thousands of clones, roughly 89% found once. This chain connects TRBV7-3 to TRBJ2-6; D gene unclear. The sequenced sample was CD4+ or CD8+ T cells sorted from blood, obtained in a trial of the OX40 agonist ivuxolimab. This TCR was recovered from an adult with an advanced solid tumor such as melanoma, head and neck, liver or kidney cancer. CDR3 residues: CASSLTAPSGANVLTF. CDR3 nucleotides: TGTGCCAGCAGCTTAACAGCCCCCTCTGGGGCCAACGTCCTGACTTTC.